These 13 T cell receptor beta chains originate from one sample sequenced in a study of T cell changes during pregnancy in multiple sclerosis. Clones were read by immunoSEQ multiplex PCR, and TCRdb kept only the in-frame ones, dropping some. The data contain some 30,000 clones, about 88% of them singletons. Sequencing was performed on CD8+ T cells from peripheral blood mononuclear cells, taken in the third trimester of pregnancy. Receptor source: a female donor with multiple sclerosis, enrolled in a pregnancy study.

This rearrangement joins TRBV7-3 to TRBJ1-1, with D perhaps matching TRBD1 (6 bases). Per the germline V gene, CDR1 is SGHTA and CDR2 is FQGTGA. V lost 3 bases to trimming and J lost 6 bases, with 11 bases between them. The CDR3 has 13 amino acids. The CDR3 protein is CASSFGGASEAFF. In nucleotides, the CDR3 is TGTGCCAGCAGCTTTGGGGGGGCCTCTGAAGCTTTCTTT.

The genes are TRBV2 and TRBJ1-1; D gene ambiguous. Germline CDR1 is SNHLY and CDR2 is FYNNEI. V shed 8 bases and J shed 5 bases, with 9 bases lying between them. The CDR3 spans 11 residues. The CDR3 nucleotides are TGTGCCAGCTCCGGCGGAACTGAAGCTTTCTTT. Its protein product is CASSGGTEAFF.

This chain joins TRBV27 and TRBJ2-1; 11 bases map to TRBD2. With V trimmed by 5 bases and J by 6 bases, 6 bases remained unmatched. The CDR3 sequence is 15 residues long. Germline V gene data show CDR1 as MNHEY and CDR2 as SMNVEV (reference sequence). The CDR3 DNA reads TGTGCCAGCAGTATAGCGGGAGGGCCAGGCAATGAGCAGTTCTTC. This sequence encodes CASSIAGGPGNEQFF.

The rearrangement joins TRBV19 to TRBJ2-2; tentatively, D is TRBD2 (5 bases). The CDR3 totals 14 residues. Trimming left V 10 bases short and J 1 base short, with 13 bases between. The germline V gene has CDR1 LNHDA and CDR2 SQIVND (reference sequence). The CDR3 nucleotides read TGTGCCACCAAAGTCCGGGGGAACACCGGGGAGCTGTTTTTT. Translating it yields CATKVRGNTGELFF.

The J gene is TRBJ2-7, the V gene TRBV7-9; 7 bases match TRBD2. CDR1 and CDR2 from the germline V gene are SEHNR and FQNEAQ (reference sequence). The V segment lost 5 bases and the J segment 2 bases; nucleotides outside the gene matches: 6. The length of the CDR3 is 14 residues. DNA for the CDR3: TGTGCCAGCAGCCCCACTAGCGTTCCCTACGAGCAGTACTTC. Protein product: CASSPTSVPYEQYF.

V is TRBV7-9 and J is TRBJ1-1; 10 nucleotides align to TRBD1. Germline lookup yields CDR1 SEHNR and CDR2 FQNEAQ (reference sequence). V lost 5 bases, J lost 4 bases, and 4 bases stayed unmatched. The CDR3 has 14 residues. The CDR3 DNA reads TGTGCCAGCAGCCAGACAGGGGGCCCCACTGAAGCTTTCTTT. Residues: CASSQTGGPTEAFF.

CDR3 sequence reads: CASSLDRGREQYF. CDR3 coding DNA: TGTGCCAGCAGTCTGGACAGGGGGCGCGAGCAGTACTTC. The chain uses TRBV2 and TRBJ2-7; 11 positions match TRBD1. This CDR3 spans 13 amino acids. V shed 5 bases, J shed 6 bases, and the junction held 3 bases outside the gene matches. The germline V gene encodes CDR1 SNHLY and CDR2 FYNNEI.

The genes are TRBV7-9 and TRBJ2-7, with D possibly TRBD1 on 6 matching bases. The CDR3 runs 15 residues. Deletions cut 4 bases from V and 2 bases from J, with 15 bases between. Germline lookup yields CDR1 SEHNR and CDR2 FQNEAQ (reference sequence). The CDR3 is CASSSLDSTAYEQYF. DNA of the CDR3: TGTGCCAGCAGCTCCCTGGACAGTACCGCCTACGAGCAGTACTTC.

The chain recombines TRBV5-1 with TRBJ1-4, with D tentatively TRBD1 (6 bases). The CDR3 has 14 amino acids. CDR1 is SGHRS, CDR2 YFSETQ, per germline. V dropped 5 bases and J dropped 4 bases, with 12 bases sitting between them. CDR3 loop: CASRQTGNNEKLFF. The CDR3 DNA is TGCGCCAGCAGACAAACAGGGAATAATGAAAAACTGTTTTTT. The full variable domain, rest sourced from reference TRBV5-1 and TRBJ1-4, is KAGVTQTPRYLIKTRGQQVTLSCSPISGHRSVSWYQQTPGQGLQFLFEYFSETQRNKGNFPGRFSGRQFSNSRSEMNVSTLELGDSALYLCASRQTGNNEKLFFGSGTQLSVL.

This chain connects TRBV6-1 to TRBJ1-1; a weak D match, TRBD1 (6 bases). The CDR3 consists of 14 residues. Trimming took off 4 bases at V and 5 bases at J, with 14 bases between the two ends. CDR1 MNHNS and CDR2 SASEGT come from the germline V gene. CDR3 bases: TGTGCCAGCAGTGTAAGACAGGTGACGACTGAAGCTTTCTTT. Its protein product is CASSVRQVTTEAFF.

V is TRBV5-6 and J is TRBJ2-2; D possibly corresponds to TRBD1 (6 bases). The CDR3 length is 12 residues. Trimming pared 4 bases from V and 6 bases from J, leaving 7 bases between. The germline V gene has CDR1 SGHDT and CDR2 YYEEEE. CDR3 residues: CASSPGAGELFF. CDR3 bases: TGTGCCAGCAGCCCAGGGGCCGGGGAGCTGTTTTTT.

The chain carries TRBV27 and TRBJ2-7, with a possible D match to TRBD1 (5 bases). Germline V gene data show CDR1 as MNHEY and CDR2 as SMNVEV (reference sequence). V lost 3 bases and J 0 bases, leaving 9 bases between the germline ends. This CDR3 is built from 14 residues. CDR3 sequence: CASSFKGPSYEQYF. DNA of the CDR3: TGTGCCAGCAGTTTTAAGGGGCCCTCCTACGAGCAGTACTTC.

The rearrangement links TRBV15 to TRBJ2-1; a weak D match, TRBD2 (6 bases). V lost 0 bases and J 1 base, leaving 16 bases between the germline ends. The germline V gene has CDR1 LNHNV and CDR2 YYDKDF (reference sequence). The CDR3 is 18 amino acids. This chain's CDR3 is CATSRDPYSGSSYNEQFF. The CDR3 DNA sequence: TGTGCCACCAGCAGAGATCCTTATAGCGGTTCTTCCTACAATGAGCAGTTCTTC.